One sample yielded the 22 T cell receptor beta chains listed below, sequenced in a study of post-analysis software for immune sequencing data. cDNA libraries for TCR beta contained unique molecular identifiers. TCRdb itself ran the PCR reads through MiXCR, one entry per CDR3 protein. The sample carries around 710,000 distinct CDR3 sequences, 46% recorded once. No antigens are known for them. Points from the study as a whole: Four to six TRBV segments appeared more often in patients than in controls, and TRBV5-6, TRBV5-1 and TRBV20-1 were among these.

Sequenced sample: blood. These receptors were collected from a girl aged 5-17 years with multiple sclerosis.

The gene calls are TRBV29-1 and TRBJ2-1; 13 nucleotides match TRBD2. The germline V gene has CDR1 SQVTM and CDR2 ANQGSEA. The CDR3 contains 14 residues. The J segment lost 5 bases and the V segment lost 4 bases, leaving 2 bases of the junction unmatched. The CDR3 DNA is TGCAGCGTTGGGACTAGCGGGAGCAACAATGAGCAGTTCTTC. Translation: CSVGTSGSNNEQFF.

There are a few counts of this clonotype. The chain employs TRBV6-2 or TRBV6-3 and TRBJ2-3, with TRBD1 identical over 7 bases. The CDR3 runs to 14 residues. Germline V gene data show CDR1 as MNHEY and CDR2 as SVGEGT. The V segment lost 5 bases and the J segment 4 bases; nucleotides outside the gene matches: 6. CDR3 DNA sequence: TGTGCCAGCAGTAGGACAGGTCGCGCAGATACGCAGTATTTT. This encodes CASSRTGRADTQYF.

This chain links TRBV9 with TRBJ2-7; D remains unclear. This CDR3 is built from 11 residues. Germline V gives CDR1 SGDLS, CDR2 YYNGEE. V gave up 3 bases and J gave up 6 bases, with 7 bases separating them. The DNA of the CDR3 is TGTGCCAGCAGCGACTCGATCGAGCAGTACTTC. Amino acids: CASSDSIEQYF. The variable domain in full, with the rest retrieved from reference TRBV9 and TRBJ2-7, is DSGVTQTPKHLITATGQRVTLRCSPRSGDLSVYWYQQSLDQGLQFLIQYYNGEERAKGNILERFSAQQFPDLHSELNLSSLELGDSALYFCASSDSIEQYFGPGTRLTVT.

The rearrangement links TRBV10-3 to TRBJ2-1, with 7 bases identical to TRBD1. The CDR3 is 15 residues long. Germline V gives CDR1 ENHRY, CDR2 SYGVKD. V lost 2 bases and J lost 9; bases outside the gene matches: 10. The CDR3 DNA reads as TGTGCCATCAGTGAGGACAGGGTGGGTCGTGGTGAGCAGTTCTTC. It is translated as CAISEDRVGRGEQFF.

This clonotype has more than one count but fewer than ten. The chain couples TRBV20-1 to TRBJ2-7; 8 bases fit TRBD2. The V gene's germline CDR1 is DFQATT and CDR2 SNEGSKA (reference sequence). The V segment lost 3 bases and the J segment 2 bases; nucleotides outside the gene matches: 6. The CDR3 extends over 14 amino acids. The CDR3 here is CSASPSGSAYEQYF. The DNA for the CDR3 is TGCAGTGCTAGTCCTAGCGGGTCTGCCTACGAGCAGTACTTC.

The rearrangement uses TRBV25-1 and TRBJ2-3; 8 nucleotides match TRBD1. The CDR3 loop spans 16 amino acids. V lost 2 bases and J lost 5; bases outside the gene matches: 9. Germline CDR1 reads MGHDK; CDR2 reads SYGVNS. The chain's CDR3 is CASSEGGQGGRDTQYF. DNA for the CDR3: TGTGCCAGCAGTGAAGGTGGACAGGGAGGACGAGATACGCAGTATTTT.

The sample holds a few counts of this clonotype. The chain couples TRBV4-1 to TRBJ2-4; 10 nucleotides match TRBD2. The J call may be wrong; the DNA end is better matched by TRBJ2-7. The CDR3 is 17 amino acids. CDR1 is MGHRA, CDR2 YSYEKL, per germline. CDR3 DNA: TGCGCCAGCAGCCAAGATCCCGGGACTAGCGCGCCCTACGAGCAGTACTTC. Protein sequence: CASSQDPGTSAPYEQYF.

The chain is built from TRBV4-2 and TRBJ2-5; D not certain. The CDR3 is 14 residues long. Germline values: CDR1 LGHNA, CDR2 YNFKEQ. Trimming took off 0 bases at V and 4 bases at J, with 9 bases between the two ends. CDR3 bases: TGTGCCAGCAGCCAAGAGTGGGGTCTAGAGACCCAGTACTTC. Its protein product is CASSQEWGLETQYF.

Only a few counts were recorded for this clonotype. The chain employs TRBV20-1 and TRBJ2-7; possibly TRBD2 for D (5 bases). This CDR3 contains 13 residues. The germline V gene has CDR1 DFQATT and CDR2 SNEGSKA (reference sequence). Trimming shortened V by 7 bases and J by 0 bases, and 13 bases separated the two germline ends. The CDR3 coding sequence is TGCAGTGGGGTGGGAGCGATCTCCTACGAGCAGTACTTC. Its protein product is CSGVGAISYEQYF.

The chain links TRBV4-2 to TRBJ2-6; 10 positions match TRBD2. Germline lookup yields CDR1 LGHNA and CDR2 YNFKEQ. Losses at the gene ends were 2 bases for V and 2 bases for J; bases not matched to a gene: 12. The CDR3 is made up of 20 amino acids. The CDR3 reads CASSQLPLAGDRTGANVLTF. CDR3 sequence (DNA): TGTGCCAGCAGCCAACTACCGCTAGCGGGAGATCGCACTGGGGCCAACGTCCTGACTTTC.

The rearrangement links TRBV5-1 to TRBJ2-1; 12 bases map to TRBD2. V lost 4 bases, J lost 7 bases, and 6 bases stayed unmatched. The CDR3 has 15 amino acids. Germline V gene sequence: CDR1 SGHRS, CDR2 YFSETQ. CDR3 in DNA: TGCGCCAGCAGCCTTCAGACTAGCGGGAGAAATGAGCAGTTCTTC. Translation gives CASSLQTSGRNEQFF.

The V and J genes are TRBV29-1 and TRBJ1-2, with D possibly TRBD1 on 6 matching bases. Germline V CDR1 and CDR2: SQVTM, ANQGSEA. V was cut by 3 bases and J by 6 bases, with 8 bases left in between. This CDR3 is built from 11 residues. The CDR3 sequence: CSVDRGDGYTF. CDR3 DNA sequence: TGCAGCGTTGACAGGGGTGATGGCTACACCTTC.

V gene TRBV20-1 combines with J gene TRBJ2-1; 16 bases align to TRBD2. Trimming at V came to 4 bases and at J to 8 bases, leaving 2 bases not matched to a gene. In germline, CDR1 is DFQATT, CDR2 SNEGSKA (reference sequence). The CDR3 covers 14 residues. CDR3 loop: CSAKGTSGRDEQFF. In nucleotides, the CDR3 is TGCAGTGCTAAGGGGACTAGCGGGAGGGATGAGCAGTTCTTC.

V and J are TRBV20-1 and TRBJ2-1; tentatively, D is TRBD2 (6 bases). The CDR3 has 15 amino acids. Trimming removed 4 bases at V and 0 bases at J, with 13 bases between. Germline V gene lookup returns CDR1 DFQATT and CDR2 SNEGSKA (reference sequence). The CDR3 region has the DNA TGCAGTGCTACTAGTGGGGGGAGCTCCTACAATGAGCAGTTCTTC. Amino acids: CSATSGGSSYNEQFF.

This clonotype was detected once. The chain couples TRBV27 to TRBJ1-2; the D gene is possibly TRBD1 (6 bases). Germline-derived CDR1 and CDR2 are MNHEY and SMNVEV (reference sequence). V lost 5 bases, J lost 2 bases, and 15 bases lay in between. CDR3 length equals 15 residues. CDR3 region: CASSRGGSLNYGYTF. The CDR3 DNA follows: TGTGCCAGCAGTCGGGGGGGCTCTCTAAACTATGGCTACACCTTC.

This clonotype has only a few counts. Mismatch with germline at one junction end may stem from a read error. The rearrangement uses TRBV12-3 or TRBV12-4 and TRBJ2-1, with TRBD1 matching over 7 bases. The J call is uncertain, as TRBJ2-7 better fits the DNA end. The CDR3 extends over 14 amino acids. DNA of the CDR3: TGTGCCAGCAGTCAACTTAAGGGGGCCTATGAGCAGTACTTC. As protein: CASSQLKGAYEQYF.

CDR3 amino acids: CASSEVIVTKTQYF. CDR3 sequence (DNA): TGTGCCAGCAGTGAAGTTATAGTAACGAAGACCCAGTACTTC. The chain links TRBV6-1 to TRBJ2-5; no reliable D call. Trimming stripped 1 base from V and 6 bases from J, with 12 bases between. Germline CDR1 MNHNS, CDR2 SASEGT. This CDR3 comprises 14 residues.

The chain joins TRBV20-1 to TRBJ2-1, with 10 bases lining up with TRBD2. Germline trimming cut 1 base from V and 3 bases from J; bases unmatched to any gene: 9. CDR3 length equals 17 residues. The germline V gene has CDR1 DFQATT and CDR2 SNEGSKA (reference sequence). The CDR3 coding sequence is TGCAGTGCTAGAGTGCCCCAACTAGCGGGGAACTACAATGAGCAGTTCTTC. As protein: CSARVPQLAGNYNEQFF.

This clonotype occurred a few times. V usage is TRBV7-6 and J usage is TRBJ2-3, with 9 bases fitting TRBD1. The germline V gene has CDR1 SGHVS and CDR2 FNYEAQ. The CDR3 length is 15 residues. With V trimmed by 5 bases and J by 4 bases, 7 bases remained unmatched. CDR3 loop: CASSPRTGGADTQYF. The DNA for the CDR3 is TGTGCCAGCAGCCCCCGCACAGGGGGCGCAGATACGCAGTATTTT.

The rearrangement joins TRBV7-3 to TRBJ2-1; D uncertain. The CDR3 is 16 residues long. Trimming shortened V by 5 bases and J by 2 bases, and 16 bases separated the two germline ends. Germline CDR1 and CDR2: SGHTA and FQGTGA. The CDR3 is CASSLEHPGTYNEQFF. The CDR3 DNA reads TGTGCCAGCAGCCTGGAACACCCTGGGACCTACAATGAGCAGTTCTTC.

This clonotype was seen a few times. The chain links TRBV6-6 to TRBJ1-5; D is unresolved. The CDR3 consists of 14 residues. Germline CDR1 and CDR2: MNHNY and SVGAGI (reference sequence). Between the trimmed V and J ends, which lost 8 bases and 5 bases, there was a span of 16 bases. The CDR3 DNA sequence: TGTGCCAGCCAACGTCTCCAATTGGATCAGCCCCAGCATTTT. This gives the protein CASQRLQLDQPQHF.

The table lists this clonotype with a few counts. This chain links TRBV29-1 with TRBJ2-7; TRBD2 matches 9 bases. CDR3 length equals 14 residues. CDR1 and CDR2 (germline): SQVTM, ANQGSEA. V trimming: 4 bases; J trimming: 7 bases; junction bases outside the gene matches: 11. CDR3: CSVARTSASQEQYF. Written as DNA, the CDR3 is TGCAGCGTTGCCAGGACTAGCGCCTCTCAGGAGCAGTACTTC.